The 29 T cell receptor beta chains presented below share a single source sample, sequenced in a study of blood T cell repertoires in COVID-19. Sequencing was performed with immunoSEQ multiplex PCR; in TCRdb, only in-frame clones are kept and a portion is missing. This table has roughly 230,000 clones, around 90% appearing once. Sequencing input: peripheral blood. These receptors came from a woman in her sixties with COVID-19, enrolled during active disease.

The chain has TRBV7-9 and TRBJ1-5; weak D call: TRBD1 (6 bases). V dropped 6 bases and J dropped 3 bases, with 12 bases sitting between them. This CDR3 has 14 residues. Germline-derived CDR1 and CDR2 are SEHNR and FQNEAQ (reference sequence). This chain's CDR3 is CASSTGFPNQPQHF. The CDR3 DNA reads TGTGCCAGCAGTACAGGGTTTCCCAATCAGCCCCAGCATTTT. The entire variable domain, with the rest obtained from reference TRBV7-9 and TRBJ1-5, is as follows: DTGVSQNPRHKITKRGQNVTFRCDPISEHNRLYWYRQTLGQGPEFLTYFQNEAQLEKSRLLSDRFSAERPKGSFSTLEIQRTEQGDSAMYLCASSTGFPNQPQHFGDGTRLSIL.

The chain has TRBV19 and TRBJ1-1; 8 positions match TRBD1. CDR3 size: 15 residues. V lost 4 bases, J lost 4 bases, and 8 bases stayed unmatched. Germline V lookup: CDR1 LNHDA, CDR2 SQIVND (reference sequence). Here the CDR3 DNA reads TGTGCCAGTAGTAACAGGGGGTTAGGTCGCACTGAAGCTTTCTTT. Amino acids: CASSNRGLGRTEAFF.

This clone was seen a single time. The chain couples TRBV7-9 to TRBJ2-1; 11 bases map to TRBD1. This CDR3 is built from 19 residues. Trimming cost V 1 base and J 0 bases; bases outside gene matches: 8. From germline, CDR1 is SEHNR and CDR2 FQNEAQ (reference sequence). This chain's CDR3 is CASSLERTGGLSSYNEQFF. The DNA of the CDR3 is TGTGCCAGCAGCTTAGAACGGACAGGGGGCCTTAGCTCCTACAATGAGCAGTTCTTC.

This rearrangement joins TRBV15 to TRBJ1-3; D gene ambiguous. The CDR3 is made up of 16 amino acids. From germline, CDR1 is LNHNV and CDR2 YYDKDF (reference sequence). V was clipped by 1 base and J by 0 bases, with 10 bases between them. The CDR3, as DNA: TGTGCCACCAGCAGAGCTCCGACGGGCTCTGGAAACACCATATATTTT. Protein product: CATSRAPTGSGNTIYF. The full variable domain, rest sourced from reference TRBV15 and TRBJ1-3, is DAMVIQNPRYQVTQFGKPVTLSCSQTLNHNVMYWYQQKSSQAPKLLFHYYDKDFNNEADTPDNFQSRRPNTSFCFLDIRSPGLGDTAMYLCATSRAPTGSGNTIYFGEGSWLTVV.

The V and J genes are TRBV20-1 and TRBJ2-5; D might be TRBD2 (5 bases). The germline V gene has CDR1 DFQATT and CDR2 SNEGSKA (reference sequence). This CDR3 is built from 11 residues. Trimming removed 6 bases at V and 4 bases at J, with 9 bases between. CDR3 sequence: CSAVGGETQYF. The CDR3 DNA is TGCAGTGCGGTTGGAGGAGAGACCCAGTACTTC.

The genes are TRBV6-2 or TRBV6-3 and TRBJ1-1; 7 positions agree with TRBD1. The CDR3 length is 15 residues. V lost 0 bases, J lost 5 bases, and 6 bases stayed unmatched. The germline gives CDR1 MNHEY, CDR2 SVGEGT. The CDR3 bases are TGTGCCAGCAGTTACTCGACAGGGTCCGGAACTGAAGCTTTCTTT. Amino acids: CASSYSTGSGTEAFF.

In DNA, the CDR3 is TGTGCCAGTAGTCGGCGACAGCAGAACACTGAAGCTTTCTTT. Its protein is CASSRRQQNTEAFF. The rearrangement uses TRBV19 and TRBJ1-1; weak D call: TRBD1 (5 bases). Trimming took 5 bases from V and 1 from J, leaving 11 bases between them. The germline V gene has CDR1 LNHDA and CDR2 SQIVND (reference sequence). The CDR3 is made up of 14 amino acids.

The chain employs TRBV7-3 and TRBJ1-4; D possibly corresponds to TRBD1 (6 bases). V shed 5 bases and J shed 0 bases, with 7 bases lying between them. Per the germline V gene, CDR1 is SGHTA and CDR2 is FQGTGA. This CDR3 region has 14 residues. CDR3 DNA sequence: TGTGCCAGCAGCCCAGGGGCAACTAATGAAAAACTGTTTTTT. This codes for CASSPGATNEKLFF.

The chain links TRBV15 to TRBJ1-3, with a weak D call TRBD1 (6 bases). V lost 4 bases and J lost 0, with 13 bases in between. The CDR3 has 16 amino acids. The germline V gene has CDR1 LNHNV and CDR2 YYDKDF (reference sequence). The CDR3 nucleotides are TGTGCCACCAGCATGTGGACAGCCGGCTCTGGAAACACCATATATTTT. Translating gives CATSMWTAGSGNTIYF.

The chain carries TRBV4-2 and TRBJ1-1; a possible D gene is TRBD1 (5 bases). Germline lookup yields CDR1 LGHNA and CDR2 YNFKEQ. The CDR3 loop spans 15 amino acids. Between the trimmed V and J ends, which lost 3 bases and 1 base, there was a span of 12 bases. CDR3 in DNA: TGTGCCAGCAGCCAGTTACAGGCGACGAACACTGAAGCTTTCTTT. Its protein product is CASSQLQATNTEAFF.

The CDR3 nucleotides read TGTGCCAGCAGCCAAACGGGACTCCCGAATGAAAAACTGTTTTTT. As protein: CASSQTGLPNEKLFF. The chain recombines TRBV14 with TRBJ1-4, with D possibly TRBD1 on 5 matching bases. V shed 2 bases and J shed 5 bases, with 12 bases lying between them. The CDR3 spans 15 residues. Germline V gene lookup returns CDR1 SGHDN and CDR2 FVKESK.

This clone is a singleton in its sample. The gene calls are TRBV4-3 and TRBJ1-2; unclear D gene. This CDR3 is built from 13 residues. Looked up from germline, CDR1 is LGHNA and CDR2 is YSLEER. Trimming removed 3 bases at V and 8 bases at J, with 13 bases between. CDR3 in DNA: TGCGCCAGCAGCCACGGCGGCGGTTACGGCTACACCTTC. This encodes CASSHGGGYGYTF.

The rearrangement links TRBV11-3 to TRBJ2-3; D gene ambiguous. The CDR3 contains 14 residues. Germline values: CDR1 SGHNT, CDR2 YENEEA. V lost 3 bases, J lost 0 bases, and 7 bases lay in between. For the CDR3, the DNA is TGTGCCAGCAGCTTTTCCCTTAGCACAGATACGCAGTATTTT. It is translated as CASSFSLSTDTQYF.

This clone came up once. V gene TRBV11-3 combines with J gene TRBJ1-1, with a tentative D call TRBD1 (6 bases). The CDR3 length is 13 residues. From germline, CDR1 is SGHNT and CDR2 YENEEA. V dropped 3 bases and J dropped 8 bases, with 13 bases sitting between them. This CDR3 is CASSFLGRGEAFF. The CDR3 DNA sequence: TGTGCCAGCAGCTTCCTCGGCAGGGGCGAAGCTTTCTTT.

The chain joins TRBV12-3 or TRBV12-4 to TRBJ1-2; 7 nucleotides agree with TRBD1. V lost 8 bases and J lost 4; bases outside the gene matches: 7. The CDR3 spans 13 residues. This CDR3 is CASGYRGGYGYTF. The CDR3 region has the DNA TGTGCCAGCGGTTACAGGGGCGGCTATGGCTACACCTTC.

The sample holds one count of this clone. This chain uses TRBV27 with TRBJ1-5, with 11 bases aligning to TRBD1. V shed 5 bases and J 1 base; nucleotides not matched to a gene: 4. The germline CDR1 and CDR2 sequences are MNHEY and SMNVEV (reference sequence). The CDR3 spans 16 residues. For the CDR3, the DNA is TGTGCCAGCAGTCCCAGGGACAGGGGGAGCAATCAGCCCCAGCATTTT. Amino acids: CASSPRDRGSNQPQHF.

The chain couples TRBV9 to TRBJ1-6; D might be TRBD1 (5 bases). V gave up 0 bases and J gave up 9 bases, with 22 bases separating them. Germline V gene data show CDR1 as SGDLS and CDR2 as YYNGEE. The CDR3 is made up of 18 amino acids. The CDR3, as DNA: TGTGCCAGCAGCGTAGATTCGGTCGGGGGAGAACAAGGTTCACCCCTCCACTTT. It specifies CASSVDSVGGEQGSPLHF.

The chain uses TRBV9 and TRBJ1-4; weak D call: TRBD1 (6 bases). V dropped 0 bases and J dropped 5 bases, with 14 bases sitting between them. The CDR3 spans 16 residues. Germline values: CDR1 SGDLS, CDR2 YYNGEE. The CDR3 region is CASSVEGTGWNEKLFF. CDR3 sequence (DNA): TGTGCCAGCAGCGTAGAAGGTACAGGGTGGAATGAAAAACTGTTTTTT.

The chain recombines TRBV6-1 with TRBJ2-7; the match to TRBD1 covers 10 bases. The length of the CDR3 is 17 residues. Germline V gene data show CDR1 as MNHNS and CDR2 as SASEGT. J was trimmed by 7 bases and V by 4 bases; bases with no gene match: 16. As DNA, the CDR3 is TGTGCCAGCAGTGTAGCCGGGACAGGGGTGGGACTATTGGAGCAGTACTTC. Translating gives CASSVAGTGVGLLEQYF.

The chain carries TRBV5-1 and TRBJ1-2; 8 bases fit TRBD1. CDR3 length equals 15 residues. Germline CDR1 and CDR2: SGHRS and YFSETQ. The junction had 6 bases not matched to a gene; V was cut back by 4 bases and J by 1 base. The CDR3 region is CASSLTDRVNYGYTF. The CDR3 region has the DNA TGCGCCAGCAGCCTAACGGACAGGGTTAACTATGGCTACACCTTC. Variable domain in full (rest from reference TRBV5-1 and TRBJ1-2): KAGVTQTPRYLIKTRGQQVTLSCSPISGHRSVSWYQQTPGQGLQFLFEYFSETQRNKGNFPGRFSGRQFSNSRSEMNVSTLELGDSALYLCASSLTDRVNYGYTFGSGTRLTVV.

The rearrangement links TRBV27 to TRBJ1-2; 7 bases match TRBD1. Germline V gives CDR1 MNHEY, CDR2 SMNVEV (reference sequence). The CDR3 spans 13 residues. Germline trimming cut 6 bases from V and 2 bases from J; bases unmatched to any gene: 3. CDR3 region: CASSEGQNYGYTF. The CDR3, as DNA: TGTGCCAGCAGCGAGGGACAGAACTATGGCTACACCTTC.

This clone was observed once. V gene TRBV5-1 combines with J gene TRBJ2-3; D is perhaps TRBD2 (5 bases). V was shortened by 0 bases and J by 0 bases, with 11 bases between the two germline ends. Looked up from germline, CDR1 is SGHRS and CDR2 is YFSETQ. The CDR3 is made up of 16 amino acids. In DNA form, the CDR3 reads TGCGCCAGCAGCTTGGAAGGACGGACTAGCACAGATACGCAGTATTTT. Amino acids: CASSLEGRTSTDTQYF.

The CDR3: CASSISRGEQYF. The CDR3 nucleotides read TGTGCCAGTAGTATCTCCAGGGGCGAGCAGTACTTC. The chain employs TRBV19 and TRBJ2-7; perhaps TRBD1 as D (6 bases). This CDR3 has 12 amino acids. Germline-derived CDR1 and CDR2 are LNHDA and SQIVND (reference sequence). Trimming took off 3 bases at V and 6 bases at J, with 9 bases between the two ends.

The chain combines TRBV5-4 with TRBJ2-5, with D possibly matching TRBD2 (5 bases). Germline V gene lookup returns CDR1 SGHNT and CDR2 YYREEE (reference sequence). The CDR3 has 15 amino acids. The germline V and J ends were trimmed by 4 bases and 5 bases, with 18 bases remaining between them. The CDR3 sequence is CASSRRGTRGETQYF. The CDR3 DNA reads TGTGCCAGCAGCCGTCGAGGCACCAGAGGGGAGACCCAGTACTTC. Full variable domain (rest looked up from reference TRBV5-4 and TRBJ2-5): ETGVTQSPTHLIKTRGQQVTLRCSSQSGHNTVSWYQQALGQGPQFIFQYYREEENGRGNFPPRFSGLQFPNYSSELNVNALELDDSALYLCASSRRGTRGETQYFGPGTRLLVL.

The V gene is TRBV7-9, the J gene TRBJ1-2; 12 nucleotides match TRBD1. The CDR3 consists of 17 residues. Germline V gene lookup returns CDR1 SEHNR and CDR2 FQNEAQ (reference sequence). V lost 6 bases to trimming and J lost 4 bases; unmatched junction nucleotides: 12. CDR3 sequence reads: CASSPRSGTGGLYGYTF. CDR3 sequence (DNA): TGTGCCAGCAGTCCTAGATCCGGGACAGGGGGCCTCTATGGCTACACCTTC.

J is TRBJ2-3 and V is TRBV7-8, with 9 bases lining up with TRBD2. This CDR3 has 18 amino acids. J lost 1 base, V lost 4 bases, and 12 bases had no gene match. CDR1 SGHVS and CDR2 FQNEAQ come from the germline V gene. This CDR3 is CASSYLRNSGGGTDTQYF. The CDR3 DNA reads TGTGCCAGCAGCTACTTACGCAATAGCGGGGGAGGCACAGATACGCAGTATTTT.

The chain couples TRBV27 to TRBJ2-7; D perhaps matches TRBD1 (6 bases). CDR3 length equals 14 residues. Germline CDR1 MNHEY, CDR2 SMNVEV (reference sequence). Trimming cost V 5 bases and J 5 bases, with 16 bases left between them. The CDR3 reads CASSPRRGWDEQYF. CDR3 DNA: TGTGCCAGCAGTCCAAGAAGGGGGTGGGACGAGCAGTACTTC.

This clone was seen once. The chain combines TRBV3-1 (or the pseudogene TRBV3-2) with TRBJ2-7; D possibly corresponds to TRBD1 (6 bases). Trimming took off 5 bases at V and 0 bases at J, with 17 bases between the two ends. Germline values: CDR1 LGHDT, CDR2 YNNKEL (reference sequence). The CDR3 runs 16 residues. CDR3 amino acids: CASSSTDGRGSYEQYF. The CDR3 DNA reads as TGTGCCAGCAGCTCGACCGACGGCAGGGGCTCCTACGAGCAGTACTTC.

In this sample, this clone turned up once. The V and J genes are TRBV19 and TRBJ1-4, with D tentatively TRBD1 (6 bases). Deletions cut 5 bases from V and 8 bases from J, with 18 bases between. From germline, CDR1 is LNHDA and CDR2 SQIVND (reference sequence). The CDR3 sequence is 15 residues long. DNA of the CDR3: TGTGCCAGTAGTCGATGGGGGGGGCGAGAGGAAAAACTGTTTTTT. Residues: CASSRWGGREEKLFF. Full variable domain (rest looked up from reference TRBV19 and TRBJ1-4): DGGITQSPKYLFRKEGQNVTLSCEQNLNHDAMYWYRQDPGQGLRLIYYSQIVNDFQKGDIAEGYSVSREKKESFPLTVTSAQKNPTAFYLCASSRWGGREEKLFFGSGTQLSVL.